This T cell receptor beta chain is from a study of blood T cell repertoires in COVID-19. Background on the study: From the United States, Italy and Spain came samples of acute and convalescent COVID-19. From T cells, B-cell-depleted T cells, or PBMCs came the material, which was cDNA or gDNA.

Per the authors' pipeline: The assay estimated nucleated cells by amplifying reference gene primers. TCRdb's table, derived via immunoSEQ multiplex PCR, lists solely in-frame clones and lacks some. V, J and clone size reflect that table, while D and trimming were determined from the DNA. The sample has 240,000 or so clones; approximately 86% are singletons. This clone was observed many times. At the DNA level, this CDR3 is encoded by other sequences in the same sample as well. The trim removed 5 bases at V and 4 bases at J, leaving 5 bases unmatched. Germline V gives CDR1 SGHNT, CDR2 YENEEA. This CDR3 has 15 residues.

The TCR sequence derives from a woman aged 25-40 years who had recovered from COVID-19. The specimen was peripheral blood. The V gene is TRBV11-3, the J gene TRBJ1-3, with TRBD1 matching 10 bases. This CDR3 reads CASSPGQGPGNTIYF. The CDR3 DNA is TGTGCCAGCAGCCCGGGACAGGGGCCCGGAAACACCATATATTTT.